The sequence of this T cell receptor beta chain was determined in a study of blood T cells in healthy people across ages. Study details: Capture by template switching was about one barcoded beta molecule per two T cells.

A second 7 to 11 cycle PCR used barcoded and J-beta primers. Through a template-switch adaptor with 12 random nucleotides, each cDNA molecule received a tag. TCRdb reprocessed the 5' RACE reads via MiXCR and lists one record per CDR3 protein. The repertoire has about a million distinct CDR3 sequences, roughly two fifths of them found once; the top ten carry about 12%. Study results and limitations: Using unsorted PBMCs precluded a conclusive naive versus antigen-experienced comparison.

Of note for this clonotype: Its target is unknown.

This TCR was sampled from a man younger than 35 in good health. What was sequenced was blood.

In DNA, the CDR3 is TGTGCCAGCAGTCCGTCAAGCGGGGGAGGAGAGACCCAGTACTTC. Its protein product is CASSPSSGGGETQYF. The chain combines TRBV12-3 or TRBV12-4 with TRBJ2-7; 8 positions match TRBD2. The J call is doubtful: the DNA matches TRBJ2-5 better. There are 15 residues in the CDR3.